These 10 T cell receptor beta chains came from one sample sequenced in a study of cytomegalovirus exposure and HLA in healthy donors. In the PCR, 60 Vbeta and 13 Jbeta primers were used. Profiled with immunoSEQ multiplex PCR; TCRdb holds only in-frame clones, not every one. Here the sample spans fewer than 130,000 clones, around 87% being singletons. Sequenced: PBMCs. The receptors stem from a man aged 35 to 55 in good health and CMV-seronegative.

This clone was seen only once. The chain links TRBV10-3 to TRBJ1-3; 8 positions match TRBD1. Germline trimming cut 8 bases from V and 2 bases from J; bases unmatched to any gene: 2. This CDR3 spans 13 amino acids. The germline gives CDR1 ENHRY, CDR2 SYGVKD. The CDR3 reads CAIGTGAGNTIYF. The DNA for the CDR3 is TGTGCCATCGGGACAGGAGCTGGAAACACCATATATTTT.

This clone has only one observation. This chain links TRBV5-4 with TRBJ1-2; possible D gene TRBD1, 5 bases. CDR1 SGHNT and CDR2 YYREEE come from the germline V gene (reference sequence). The CDR3 spans 13 residues. V lost 4 bases to trimming and J lost 2 bases, with 9 bases between them. This CDR3 is CASSAGQNYGYTF. CDR3 nucleotide sequence: TGTGCCAGCAGCGCGGGGCAGAACTATGGCTACACCTTC.

V and J are TRBV20-1 and TRBJ1-2, with TRBD1 matching 9 bases. Germline CDR1 and CDR2: DFQATT and SNEGSKA (reference sequence). V trimming: 5 bases; J trimming: 8 bases; junction bases outside the gene matches: 3. The CDR3 totals 11 residues. The CDR3 DNA sequence: TGCAGTGCTCGGACAGGGGACGGCTACACCTTC. It codes for CSARTGDGYTF.

The rearrangement uses TRBV5-1 and TRBJ1-5; D uncertain. The CDR3 contains 11 residues. With 0 bases removed from V and 9 bases from J, the gap between germline ends came to 4 bases. Germline CDR1 is SGHRS and CDR2 is YFSETQ. CDR3 in amino acids: CASSLARPQHF. The CDR3, as DNA: TGCGCCAGCAGCTTGGCCAGGCCCCAGCATTTT.

V and J are TRBV6-5 and TRBJ1-1, with a possible D match to TRBD1 (5 bases). The V gene lost 6 bases and the J gene lost 5 bases, with 16 bases spanning the gap. From germline, CDR1 is MNHEY and CDR2 SVGAGI. This CDR3 has 14 residues. The CDR3 DNA reads as TGTGCCAGCAGCCCTGGGGGAGGGAGGACTGAAGCTTTCTTT. Its protein is CASSPGGGRTEAFF.

This clone was recorded once. The chain has TRBV6-6 and TRBJ1-2; D not resolved. Germline CDR1 and CDR2: MNHNY and SVGAGI (reference sequence). The ends were cut back, 6 bases at V and 13 bases at J, with 18 bases in the middle. There are 12 residues in the CDR3. CDR3 loop: CASSRTSSEGTF. For the CDR3, the DNA is TGTGCCAGCAGCCGGACGTCTAGTGAGGGCACCTTC.

The gene calls are TRBV15 and TRBJ2-3, with unresolved D. CDR1 and CDR2 from the germline V gene are LNHNV and YYDKDF (reference sequence). The CDR3 has 13 residues. The V end was cut by 0 bases, the J end by 2 bases, with 3 bases between. The CDR3 nucleotides read TGTGCCACCAGCAGAGACCACACAGATACGCAGTATTTT. Protein: CATSRDHTDTQYF.

The chain uses TRBV7-9 and TRBJ1-5; D gene unclear. Germline V lookup: CDR1 SEHNR, CDR2 FQNEAQ (reference sequence). Trimming pared 5 bases from V and 5 bases from J, leaving 13 bases between. The CDR3 covers 14 residues. CDR3 in DNA: TGTGCCAGCAGCAAACTGGGCAGAGATCAGCCCCAGCATTTT. The encoded protein is CASSKLGRDQPQHF.

The V call is TRBV5-6, the J call TRBJ1-2; TRBD1 agrees at 8 bases. Germline V CDR1 and CDR2: SGHDT, YYEEEE. The V gene end was trimmed by 1 base and the J gene end by 2 bases; junction bases not matched to a gene: 7. This CDR3 spans 16 amino acids. The CDR3 protein is CASSLTGTGENYGYTF. The CDR3, as DNA: TGTGCCAGCAGCTTGACCGGGACAGGTGAGAACTATGGCTACACCTTC.

The chain couples TRBV14 to TRBJ1-1; D perhaps matches TRBD1 (6 bases). Germline V gene sequence: CDR1 SGHDN, CDR2 FVKESK. The CDR3 runs to 12 residues. Trimming shortened V by 8 bases and J by 11 bases, and 18 bases separated the two germline ends. CDR3 coding DNA: TGTGCCAGCTCACACGGGGGGGCCTGGGCTTTCTTT. It translates to CASSHGGAWAFF.